One sample yielded the 20 T cell receptor beta chains listed below, sequenced in a study of cytomegalovirus exposure and HLA in healthy donors. Repertoires were generated with immunoSEQ multiplex PCR, while TCRdb's copy carries only in-frame clones and drops some. The table has some 230,000 clones, under 95% seen once; the top ten hold 1.1%. What was sequenced was PBMCs. The receptor source for this set is a woman between 18 and 29 years old in good health and CMV-seronegative.

The chain recombines TRBV5-1 with TRBJ1-3, with 12 nucleotides matching TRBD1. The V gene's germline CDR1 is SGHRS and CDR2 YFSETQ. V dropped 6 bases and J dropped 3; count of bases not matched to a gene: 7. CDR3 size: 16 residues. The CDR3 is CASTPGTGGRGNTIYF. For the CDR3, the DNA is TGCGCCAGCACCCCAGGGACAGGGGGCCGTGGAAACACCATATATTTT. Variable domain in full (rest from reference TRBV5-1 and TRBJ1-3): KAGVTQTPRYLIKTRGQQVTLSCSPISGHRSVSWYQQTPGQGLQFLFEYFSETQRNKGNFPGRFSGRQFSNSRSEMNVSTLELGDSALYLCASTPGTGGRGNTIYFGEGSWLTVV.

V is TRBV10-1 and J is TRBJ2-1; 15 bases match TRBD2. The CDR3 covers 17 residues. Germline V gene sequence: CDR1 WNHNN, CDR2 SYGVQD (reference sequence). Trimming removed 7 bases from V and 8 bases from J; junction bases left unmatched: 12. CDR3 DNA: TGCGCCAGCACGAAAGGAGAGGGACTAGCGGGAGGTGATGAGCAGTTCTTC. Protein product: CASTKGEGLAGGDEQFF.

For the CDR3, the DNA is TGTGCCAGCACCAAACCTGGGACAACTGCAGAAGCTTTCTTT. This codes for CASTKPGTTAEAFF. This chain uses TRBV27 with TRBJ1-1; tentatively, D is TRBD1 (6 bases). This CDR3 spans 14 amino acids. The V gene lost 7 bases and the J gene lost 8 bases, with 20 bases spanning the gap. Germline assignment: CDR1 MNHEY and CDR2 SMNVEV (reference sequence).

With respect to this clone: This same CDR3 is encoded by further DNA sequences in the sample. This chain connects TRBV18 to TRBJ2-3, with D maybe TRBD1 (5 bases). V lost 3 bases and J lost 6, with 7 bases in between. In germline, CDR1 is KGHSH, CDR2 LQKENI. The CDR3 has 12 residues. The CDR3 loop is CASSPGLDTQYF. CDR3 sequence (DNA): TGTGCCAGCTCACCGGGGCTCGATACGCAGTATTTT.

This clone was recorded a few times. The chain links TRBV2 to TRBJ1-4; 7 bases line up with TRBD1. Unmatched junction bases numbered 16, after V lost 8 bases and J lost 13 bases. The CDR3 sequence is 14 residues long. Germline V lookup: CDR1 SNHLY, CDR2 FYNNEI. The CDR3 nucleotides read TGTGCCAGCGGGCAGGGACAGAGGATGAACGGACTGTTTTTT. Translating it yields CASGQGQRMNGLFF. Combining the CDR3 with reference TRBV2 and TRBJ1-4 gives the whole variable domain EPEVTQTPSHQVTQMGQEVILRCVPISNHLYFYWYRQILGQKVEFLVSFYNNEISEKSEIFDDQFSVERPDGSNFTLKIRSTKLEDSAMYFCASGQGQRMNGLFFGSGTQLSVL.

The chain recombines TRBV5-1 with TRBJ2-2; TRBD1 matches at 7 bases. The length of the CDR3 is 14 residues. The trim removed 3 bases at V and 7 bases at J, leaving 6 bases unmatched. CDR1 and CDR2 (germline): SGHRS, YFSETQ. Written as DNA, the CDR3 is TGCGCCAGCAGCTCGGAACAGGGGATCGGGGAGCTGTTTTTT. Its protein is CASSSEQGIGELFF.

The J gene is TRBJ2-1, the V gene TRBV28, with D tentatively TRBD1 (5 bases). The CDR3 is 15 residues long. Germline values: CDR1 MDHEN, CDR2 SYDVKM. With 7 bases removed from V and 8 bases from J, the gap between germline ends came to 21 bases. The chain's CDR3 is CASKPGHQDAHEQFF. The CDR3 region has the DNA TGTGCCAGCAAACCAGGACACCAGGATGCTCATGAGCAGTTCTTC.

The rearrangement uses TRBV30 and TRBJ2-5; 11 nucleotides agree with TRBD1. With 2 bases clipped from V and 5 bases from J, the junction kept 4 bases outside the gene matches. This CDR3 has 14 amino acids. Per the germline V gene, CDR1 is GTSNPN and CDR2 is SVGIG (reference sequence). The CDR3 is CAWSLDRGQETQYF. The CDR3 region has the DNA TGTGCCTGGAGTCTGGACAGGGGGCAGGAGACCCAGTACTTC.

The V call is TRBV5-1, the J call TRBJ1-2; a weak D match, TRBD1 (5 bases). V lost 0 bases, J lost 4 bases, and 16 bases lay in between. Per the germline V gene, CDR1 is SGHRS and CDR2 is YFSETQ. The CDR3 extends over 16 amino acids. CDR3 loop: CASSLAAGGTPYGYTF. The CDR3, as DNA: TGCGCCAGCAGCTTGGCCGCGGGGGGAACCCCCTATGGCTACACCTTC.

This chain joins TRBV5-6 and TRBJ2-1; 10 bases are shared with TRBD2. Germline CDR1 is SGHDT and CDR2 is YYEEEE. The CDR3 runs to 16 residues. After removal of 2 bases from V and 1 base from J, the junction contained 3 bases not matched to a gene. The CDR3 sequence is CASSFPLAGSYNEQFF. In DNA form, the CDR3 reads TGTGCCAGCAGCTTCCCACTAGCGGGGTCCTACAATGAGCAGTTCTTC.

CDR3 sequence: CASSLGYRDGGYTF. CDR3 sequence (DNA): TGTGCCAGCAGCTTAGGTTACAGGGATGGAGGCTACACCTTC. The rearrangement links TRBV7-2 to TRBJ1-2, with D possibly being TRBD1 (6 bases). CDR3 length equals 14 residues. Germline values: CDR1 SGHTA, CDR2 FQGNSA. Trimming took 1 base from V and 8 from J, leaving 14 bases between them.

The V and J genes are TRBV25-1 and TRBJ2-2; D is uncertain. The CDR3 loop spans 11 amino acids. With 7 bases removed from V and 5 bases from J, the gap between germline ends came to 5 bases. Germline CDR1 and CDR2: MGHDK and SYGVNS. CDR3 in DNA: TGTGCCAGCACCAGTACCGGGGAGCTGTTTTTT. This encodes CASTSTGELFF.

The rearrangement joins TRBV7-8 to TRBJ1-1; unclear D gene. Germline CDR1 SGHVS, CDR2 FQNEAQ. The ends were cut back, 5 bases at V and 0 bases at J, with 13 bases in the middle. The CDR3 sequence is 15 residues long. The CDR3 reads CASSPARTVNTEAFF. CDR3 DNA sequence: TGTGCCAGCAGCCCAGCCCGTACAGTGAACACTGAAGCTTTCTTT.

The chain carries TRBV19 and TRBJ2-7; tentatively, D is TRBD1 (6 bases). The CDR3 sequence is 14 residues long. The V end was cut by 4 bases, the J end by 0 bases, with 10 bases between. The V gene's germline CDR1 is LNHDA and CDR2 SQIVND (reference sequence). The CDR3 here is CASSRTALSYEQYF. The CDR3 DNA sequence: TGTGCCAGTAGTAGGACAGCCCTCTCCTACGAGCAGTACTTC.

This clone appeared once. The rearrangement links TRBV9 to TRBJ2-1; D is possibly TRBD2 (5 bases). The CDR3 contains 14 residues. CDR1 and CDR2 (germline): SGDLS, YYNGEE. Trimming removed 0 bases at V and 9 bases at J, with 13 bases between. In DNA form, the CDR3 reads TGTGCCAGCAGCGTAGTAGACACGGGGAGTGAGCAGTTCTTC. This encodes CASSVVDTGSEQFF.

Turning to this clone: This CDR3 is also generated by other DNA sequences in the sample. The rearrangement uses TRBV5-1 and TRBJ2-7, with 9 bases that match TRBD1. This CDR3 spans 14 amino acids. Looked up from germline, CDR1 is SGHRS and CDR2 is YFSETQ. Germline trimming cut 4 bases from V and 4 bases from J; bases unmatched to any gene: 6. DNA for the CDR3: TGCGCCAGCAGCGGACGGACAGGGGCGTACGAGCAGTACTTC. As protein: CASSGRTGAYEQYF.

V gene TRBV19 combines with J gene TRBJ2-1; 7 bases line up with TRBD2. The CDR3 has 16 residues. Trimming cost V 7 bases and J 3 bases; bases outside gene matches: 12. The germline V gene encodes CDR1 LNHDA and CDR2 SQIVND (reference sequence). CDR3 sequence reads: CASMGGVAIGYNEQFF. CDR3 sequence (DNA): TGTGCCAGTATGGGAGGGGTGGCCATAGGCTACAATGAGCAGTTCTTC.

The chain couples TRBV27 to TRBJ1-6, with 9 bases matching TRBD1. CDR3 length equals 15 residues. Germline CDR1 reads MNHEY; CDR2 reads SMNVEV (reference sequence). V was pared by 5 bases and J by 5 bases, with 4 bases of the junction left unmatched. The CDR3 region has the DNA TGTGCCAGCAGTCGGACAGGGGCAGATAATTCACCCCTCCACTTT. It specifies CASSRTGADNSPLHF.

This clone was seen once. The chain links TRBV27 to TRBJ2-7, with a possible D match to TRBD2 (5 bases). V shed 1 base and J shed 6 bases, with 10 bases lying between them. The CDR3 spans 13 residues. The germline V gene encodes CDR1 MNHEY and CDR2 SMNVEV (reference sequence). The CDR3 DNA is TGTGCCAGCAGTTTATTGGCGGGTTCCGAGCAGTACTTC. Amino acids: CASSLLAGSEQYF.

The chain recombines TRBV30 with TRBJ2-7, with TRBD2 identical over 13 bases. V dropped 1 base and J dropped 3; count of bases not matched to a gene: 3. Germline values: CDR1 GTSNPN, CDR2 SVGIG (reference sequence). The CDR3 contains 15 residues. The DNA for the CDR3 is TGTGCCTGGAGTGAACTAGCGGGAGGGTACTACGAGCAGTACTTC. Its protein is CAWSELAGGYYEQYF.